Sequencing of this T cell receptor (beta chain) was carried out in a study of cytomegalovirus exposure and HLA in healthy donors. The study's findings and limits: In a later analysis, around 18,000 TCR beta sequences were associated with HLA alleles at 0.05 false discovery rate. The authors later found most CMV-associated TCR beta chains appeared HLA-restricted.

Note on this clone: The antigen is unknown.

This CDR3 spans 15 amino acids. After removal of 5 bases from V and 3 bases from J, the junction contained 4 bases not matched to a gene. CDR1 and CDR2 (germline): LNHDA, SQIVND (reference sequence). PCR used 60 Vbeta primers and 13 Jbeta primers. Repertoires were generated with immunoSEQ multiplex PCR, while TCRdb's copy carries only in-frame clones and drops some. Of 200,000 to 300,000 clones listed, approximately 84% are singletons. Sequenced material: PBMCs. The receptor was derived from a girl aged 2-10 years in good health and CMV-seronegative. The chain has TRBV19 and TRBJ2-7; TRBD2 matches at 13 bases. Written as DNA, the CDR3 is TGTGCCAGTAGTCCCACTAGCGGGGGGGTCTACGAGCAGTACTTC. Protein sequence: CASSPTSGGVYEQYF.